This T cell receptor beta chain is from a study of blood T cell repertoires in COVID-19. Study summary: The United States, Italy and Spain provided the acute and convalescent COVID-19 samples. The analysed material was cDNA or gDNA that came from T cells, B-cell-depleted T cells, or PBMCs.

The CDR3 has 14 amino acids. Per germline, CDR1 GTSNPN and CDR2 SVGIG (reference sequence). Trimming left V 0 bases short and J 8 bases short, with 16 bases between. Participants were placed into cohorts based on the clinical history they reported. Among Cohort 3 donors, those recovered had two negative PCRs, clearance, or symptom resolution. The table came from immunoSEQ multiplex PCR; TCRdb's copy has only in-frame clones and leaves some out. Here the sample spans around 290,000 clones, approximately 85% being singletons. Specimen: PBMCs or T cells enriched from blood (not recorded which). The receptor was derived from a woman in her twenties or thirties who had recovered from COVID-19. The chain has TRBV30 and TRBJ1-2; tentatively, D is TRBD1 (6 bases). The CDR3 DNA reads as TGTGCCTGGAGTGTGCAGGGGACCGGGTGGGGCTACACCTTC. It translates to CAWSVQGTGWGYTF.